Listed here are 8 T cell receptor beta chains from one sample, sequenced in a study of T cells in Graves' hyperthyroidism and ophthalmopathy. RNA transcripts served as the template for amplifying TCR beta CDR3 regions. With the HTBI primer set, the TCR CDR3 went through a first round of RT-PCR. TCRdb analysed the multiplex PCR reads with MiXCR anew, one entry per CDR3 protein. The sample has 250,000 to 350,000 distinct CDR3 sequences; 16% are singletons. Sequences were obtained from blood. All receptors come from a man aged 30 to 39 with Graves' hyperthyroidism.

The CDR3 DNA reads TGTGCCAGCAGCCCAGGACCGGGGCGAGGTTATCGCAATCAGCCCCAGCATTTT. This gives the protein CASSPGPGRGYRNQPQHF. The chain is built from TRBV7-9 and TRBJ1-5; TRBD1 might be the D (5 bases). This CDR3 is 18 amino acids long. V was cut by 5 bases and J by 2 bases, with 22 bases left in between. CDR1 is SEHNR, CDR2 FQNEAQ, per germline (reference sequence).

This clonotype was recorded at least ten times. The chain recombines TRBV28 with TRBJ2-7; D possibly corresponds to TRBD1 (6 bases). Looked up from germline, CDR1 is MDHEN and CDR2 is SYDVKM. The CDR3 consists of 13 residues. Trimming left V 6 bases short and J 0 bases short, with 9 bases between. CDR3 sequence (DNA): TGTGCCAGCAGAGGGGGTATCTCCTACGAGCAGTACTTC. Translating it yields CASRGGISYEQYF.

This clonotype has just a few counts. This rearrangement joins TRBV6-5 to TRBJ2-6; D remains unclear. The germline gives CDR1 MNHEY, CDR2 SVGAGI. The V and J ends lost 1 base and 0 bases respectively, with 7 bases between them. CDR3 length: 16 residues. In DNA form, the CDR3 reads TGTGCCAGCAGTTACTTAGGCACCTCTGGGGCCAACGTCCTGACTTTC. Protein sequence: CASSYLGTSGANVLTF.

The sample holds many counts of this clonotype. The CDR3 reads CASSPGLRPEGLFF. The CDR3 nucleotides are TGTGCCAGCAGCCCAGGACTAAGACCCGAAGGTCTGTTCTTC. The rearrangement joins TRBV3-1 to TRBJ2-1; maybe TRBD2 (6 bases). CDR3 size: 14 residues. Germline V gene sequence: CDR1 LGHDT, CDR2 YNNKEL (reference sequence). V shed 4 bases and J shed 15 bases, with 22 bases lying between them.

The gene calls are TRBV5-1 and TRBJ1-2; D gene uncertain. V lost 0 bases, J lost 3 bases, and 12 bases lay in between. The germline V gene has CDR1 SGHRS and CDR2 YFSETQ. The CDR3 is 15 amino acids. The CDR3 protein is CASSLGRGIDYGYTF. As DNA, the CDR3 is TGCGCCAGCAGCTTGGGCCGGGGAATCGACTATGGCTACACCTTC.

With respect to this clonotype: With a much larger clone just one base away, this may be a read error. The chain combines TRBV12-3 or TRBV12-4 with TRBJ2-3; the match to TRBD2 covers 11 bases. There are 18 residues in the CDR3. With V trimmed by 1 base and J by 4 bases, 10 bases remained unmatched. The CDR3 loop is CASSLGRTGTSGADTQYF. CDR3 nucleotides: TGTGCCAGCAGTTTAGGGAGGACCGGGACTAGCGGTGCAGATACGCAGTATTTT.

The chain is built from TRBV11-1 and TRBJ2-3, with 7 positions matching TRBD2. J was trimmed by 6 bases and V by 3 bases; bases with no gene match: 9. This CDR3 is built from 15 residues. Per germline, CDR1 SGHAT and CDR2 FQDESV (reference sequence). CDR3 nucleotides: TGTGCCAGCAGCTTGCGCACTAGCGCGCAGGATACGCAGTATTTT. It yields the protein CASSLRTSAQDTQYF. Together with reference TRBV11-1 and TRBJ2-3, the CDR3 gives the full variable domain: EAEVAQSPRYKITEKSQAVAFWCDPISGHATLYWYRQILGQGPELLVQFQDESVVDDSQLPKDRFSAERLKGVDSTLKIQPAELGDSAMYLCASSLRTSAQDTQYFGPGTRLTVL.

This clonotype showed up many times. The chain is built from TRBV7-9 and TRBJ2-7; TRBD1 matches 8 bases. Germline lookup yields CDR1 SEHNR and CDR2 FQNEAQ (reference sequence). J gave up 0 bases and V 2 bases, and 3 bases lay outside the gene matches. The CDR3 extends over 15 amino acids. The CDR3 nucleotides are TGTGCCAGCAGCTTACCAGGGGGCTCCTCCTACGAGCAGTACTTC. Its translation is CASSLPGGSSYEQYF.